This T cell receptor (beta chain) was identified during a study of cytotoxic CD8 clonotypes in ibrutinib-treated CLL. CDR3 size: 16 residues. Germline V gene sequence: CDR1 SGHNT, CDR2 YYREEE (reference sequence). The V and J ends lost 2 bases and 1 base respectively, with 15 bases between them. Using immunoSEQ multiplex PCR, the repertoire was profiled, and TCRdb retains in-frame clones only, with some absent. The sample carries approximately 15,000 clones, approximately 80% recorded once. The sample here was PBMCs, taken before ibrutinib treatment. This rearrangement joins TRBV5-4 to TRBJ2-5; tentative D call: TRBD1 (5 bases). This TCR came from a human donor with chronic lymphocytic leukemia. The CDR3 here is CASSFSGGAGQETQYF. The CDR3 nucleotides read TGTGCCAGCAGCTTTTCTGGTGGGGCAGGCCAAGAGACCCAGTACTTC.